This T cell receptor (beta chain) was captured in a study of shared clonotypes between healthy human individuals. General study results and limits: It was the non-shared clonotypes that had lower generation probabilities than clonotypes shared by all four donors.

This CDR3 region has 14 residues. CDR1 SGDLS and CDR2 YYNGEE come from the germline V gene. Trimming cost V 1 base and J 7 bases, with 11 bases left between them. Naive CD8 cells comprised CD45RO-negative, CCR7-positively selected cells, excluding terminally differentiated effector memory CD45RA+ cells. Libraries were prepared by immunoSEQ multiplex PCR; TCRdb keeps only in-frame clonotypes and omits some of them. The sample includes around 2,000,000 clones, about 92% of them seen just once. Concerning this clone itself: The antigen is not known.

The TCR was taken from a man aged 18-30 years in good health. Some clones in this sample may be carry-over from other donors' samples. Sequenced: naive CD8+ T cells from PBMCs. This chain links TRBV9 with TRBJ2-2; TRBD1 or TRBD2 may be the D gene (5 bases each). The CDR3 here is CASSVSGANGELFF. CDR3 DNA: TGTGCCAGCAGCGTATCCGGGGCGAACGGGGAGCTGTTTTTT.